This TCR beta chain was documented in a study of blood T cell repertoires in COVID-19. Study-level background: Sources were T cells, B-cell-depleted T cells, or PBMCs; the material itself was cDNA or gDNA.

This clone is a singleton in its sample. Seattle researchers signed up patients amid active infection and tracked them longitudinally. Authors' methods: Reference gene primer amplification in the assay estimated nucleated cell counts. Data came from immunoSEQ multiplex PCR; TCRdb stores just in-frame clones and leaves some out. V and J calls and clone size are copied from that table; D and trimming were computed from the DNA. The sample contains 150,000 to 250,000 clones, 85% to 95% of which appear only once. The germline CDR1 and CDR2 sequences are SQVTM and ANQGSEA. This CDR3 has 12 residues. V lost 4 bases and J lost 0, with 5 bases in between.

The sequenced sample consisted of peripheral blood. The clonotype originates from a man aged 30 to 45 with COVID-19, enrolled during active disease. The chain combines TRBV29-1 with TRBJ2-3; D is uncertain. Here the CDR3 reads CSVVESTDTQYF. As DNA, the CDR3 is TGCAGCGTTGTCGAGAGCACAGATACGCAGTATTTT.